This section outlines one T cell receptor beta chain sequence together with its context. What antigen it recognizes has not been identified. No quality values exist for individual bases; no much larger clone is one base distant. The data stem from a study of control samples from healthy donors and cancer patients (dated by TCRdb to the early 2020s). The protocol used for the library was the immunoSEQ multiplex PCR assay. TCRdb carries this immuneACCESS record with in-frame sequences only. Its versions omit some clonotypes, under half of them owing to an unresolved V gene in the studies checked, with the rest unexplained. For this sample the table gives under 450,000 clones, of which approximately 90% were detected only once. The ten largest account for more than 6% of the sample. The cysteine opens and the phenylalanine closes a CDR3 of 15 amino acids. Only the CDR3 DNA is retained, 45 bases long and in frame from the first base. Per the germline V gene, MGHDK is the CDR1 and SYGVNS is the CDR2. Trimming leaves V shorter by 2 bases and J shorter by 8 bases, with the junction holding 8 bases beyond the gene matches.

The clonotype was recovered from a middle-aged man with head and neck cancer. Sequences were obtained from PBMCs. The sequence is built from TRBV25-1 and TRBJ1-4; 7 junctional bases match TRBD1. Read as DNA, the sequence is TGTGCCAGCAGTGAAAAGACAGGGTGGAAGGAAAAACTGTTTTTT. This translates into CASSEKTGWKEKLFF.